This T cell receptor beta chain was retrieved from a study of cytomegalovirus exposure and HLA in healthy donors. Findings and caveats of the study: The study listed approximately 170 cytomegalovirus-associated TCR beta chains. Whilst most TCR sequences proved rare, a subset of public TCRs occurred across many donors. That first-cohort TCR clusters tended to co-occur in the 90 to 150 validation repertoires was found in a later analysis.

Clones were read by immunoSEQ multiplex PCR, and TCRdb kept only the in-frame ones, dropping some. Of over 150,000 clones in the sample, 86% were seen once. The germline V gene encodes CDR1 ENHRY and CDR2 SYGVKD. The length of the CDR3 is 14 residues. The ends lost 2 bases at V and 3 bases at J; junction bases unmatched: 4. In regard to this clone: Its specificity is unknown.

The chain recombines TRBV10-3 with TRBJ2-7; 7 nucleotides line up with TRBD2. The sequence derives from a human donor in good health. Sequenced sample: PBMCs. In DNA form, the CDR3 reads TGTGCCATCAGTGAGCTGGCGGGAGTCTACGAGCAGTACTTC. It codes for CAISELAGVYEQYF.